The 29 T cell receptor beta chains below come from one sample, sequenced in a study of CD8 T cells in ankylosing spondylitis. One entry per CDR3 protein results from TCRdb running MiXCR on the 5' RACE reads. This table holds 20,000 to 25,000 distinct CDR3 sequences, roughly 13% found once. Sequences were obtained from blood. These receptors came from a male donor with ankylosing spondylitis or in good health (not recorded which).

By share of the sample, this clonotype is medium-sized. The rearrangement links TRBV7-7 to TRBJ2-2, with D hard to call. The V gene lost 5 bases and the J gene lost 8 bases, with 9 bases spanning the gap. CDR1 and CDR2 from the germline V gene are SSHAT and FNYEAQ (reference sequence). There are 12 residues in the CDR3. CDR3 bases: TGTGCCAGCAGCCCGCGCGTAGGGGAGCTGTTTTTT. Protein product: CASSPRVGELFF.

V is TRBV29-1 and J is TRBJ2-1; D unclear. V was pared by 3 bases and J by 0 bases, with 6 bases between. Germline V gives CDR1 SQVTM, CDR2 ANQGSEA. The CDR3 sequence is 13 residues long. The CDR3 is CSVDPGSYNEQFF. CDR3 DNA: TGCAGCGTTGACCCGGGCTCCTACAATGAGCAGTTCTTC.

This clonotype was counted only a few times. The chain recombines TRBV2 with TRBJ2-1, with TRBD1 matching over 7 bases. Germline V gene sequence: CDR1 SNHLY, CDR2 FYNNEI. The ends lost 6 bases at V and 5 bases at J; junction bases unmatched: 7. CDR3 size: 14 residues. Here the CDR3 DNA reads TGTGCCAGCAGGTCTATACAGGGGAACAATGAGCAGTTCTTC. Its protein product is CASRSIQGNNEQFF.

The table lists this clonotype with many counts. The V and J genes are TRBV24-1 and TRBJ2-1; 7 bases are shared with TRBD1. Germline CDR1 KGHDR, CDR2 SFDVKD. The CDR3 extends over 16 amino acids. V lost 4 bases and J lost 6; bases outside the gene matches: 11. The CDR3 sequence: CATSDQPIPGGNEQFF. In DNA, the CDR3 is TGTGCCACCAGTGACCAACCAATCCCAGGGGGCAATGAGCAGTTCTTC.

The rearrangement links TRBV7-2 to TRBJ2-5; 8 nucleotides line up with TRBD2. Germline values: CDR1 SGHTA, CDR2 FQGNSA. Trimming cost V 2 bases and J 5 bases; bases outside gene matches: 10. The CDR3 has 16 residues. The CDR3 reads CASSLIPGGPSETQYF. The CDR3 DNA follows: TGTGCCAGCAGCTTAATCCCGGGAGGGCCGAGTGAGACCCAGTACTTC.

This clonotype was observed a handful of times. The J gene is TRBJ2-1, the V gene TRBV19; 13 nucleotides agree with TRBD2. This CDR3 comprises 15 residues. Germline V gene lookup returns CDR1 LNHDA and CDR2 SQIVND (reference sequence). The ends lost 4 bases at V and 7 bases at J; junction bases unmatched: 4. The CDR3 nucleotides read TGTGCCAGTAGTACGGGACTAGCGGGAACTAATGAGCAGTTCTTC. Amino acids: CASSTGLAGTNEQFF.

This clonotype was recorded at least ten times. The chain links TRBV6-2 or TRBV6-3 to TRBJ2-2; 12 nucleotides match TRBD2. The CDR3 covers 16 residues. V trimming: 6 bases; J trimming: 7 bases; junction bases outside the gene matches: 9. Germline CDR1 reads MNHEY; CDR2 reads SVGEGT. The CDR3 sequence: CASRNLAGGPVGELFF. For the CDR3, the DNA is TGTGCCAGCAGAAACCTAGCGGGGGGGCCCGTCGGGGAGCTGTTTTTT.

This clonotype has ten or more counts. The chain has TRBV6-2 or TRBV6-3 and TRBJ2-1; D is perhaps TRBD1 (6 bases). Germline V gene lookup returns CDR1 MNHEY and CDR2 SVGEGT. The CDR3 runs to 17 residues. V gave up 5 bases and J gave up 0 bases, with 17 bases separating them. The CDR3 here is CASSPHIQGISYNEQFF. DNA for the CDR3: TGTGCCAGCAGTCCACACATACAGGGTATCTCCTACAATGAGCAGTTCTTC.

This clonotype was counted ten times or more. The genes are TRBV29-1 and TRBJ2-7, with 11 nucleotides matching TRBD2. From germline, CDR1 is SQVTM and CDR2 ANQGSEA. This CDR3 is built from 13 residues. V was clipped by 6 bases and J by 2 bases; unmatched bases: 3. The CDR3: CSVTTSGTYEQYF. In DNA, the CDR3 is TGCAGCGTAACGACTAGCGGGACCTACGAGCAGTACTTC.

This clonotype was observed many times. The chain is built from TRBV4-3 and TRBJ1-2; D remains ambiguous. Per the germline V gene, CDR1 is LGHNA and CDR2 is YSLEER. The CDR3 is 14 amino acids. V shed 0 bases and J shed 8 bases, with 13 bases lying between them. Here the CDR3 DNA reads TGCGCCAGCAGCCAAGACCTATCGGTAGGGGGCTACACCTTC. This codes for CASSQDLSVGGYTF.

This chain uses TRBV29-1 with TRBJ1-4; no clear D gene. Germline values: CDR1 SQVTM, CDR2 ANQGSEA. This CDR3 contains 12 residues. V lost 4 bases and J lost 5, with 8 bases in between. DNA for the CDR3: TGCAGCGTTGGAGTGGGGAATGAAAAACTGTTTTTT. This sequence encodes CSVGVGNEKLFF.

This clonotype was seen ten or more times. The rearrangement uses TRBV28 and TRBJ2-1; D remains unclear. Trimming shortened V by 3 bases and J by 6 bases, and 6 bases separated the two germline ends. Per the germline V gene, CDR1 is MDHEN and CDR2 is SYDVKM. There are 12 residues in the CDR3. The CDR3 nucleotides read TGTGCCAGCAGTTTGGCCATCAATGAGCAGTTCTTC. As protein: CASSLAINEQFF.

This clonotype has a count of ten or more. The chain combines TRBV29-1 with TRBJ2-3; either TRBD1 or TRBD2 may supply D (5 bases each). Germline lookup yields CDR1 SQVTM and CDR2 ANQGSEA. The CDR3 is 12 amino acids. V gave up 2 bases and J gave up 6 bases, with 9 bases separating them. CDR3 coding DNA: TGCAGCGTTGAACGAGGGGCGGATACGCAGTATTTT. Translation: CSVERGADTQYF.

This clonotype was recorded at least ten times. The rearrangement joins TRBV15 to TRBJ1-5; D is possibly TRBD1 (5 bases). V was clipped by 5 bases and J by 3 bases, with 8 bases between them. The CDR3 covers 13 residues. Germline CDR1 is LNHNV and CDR2 is YYDKDF (reference sequence). CDR3 nucleotide sequence: TGTGCCACCAGCGTAGGGGCCAATCAGCCCCAGCATTTT. Protein sequence: CATSVGANQPQHF.

The chain carries TRBV9 and TRBJ2-3, with unresolved D. Deletions cut 2 bases from V and 3 bases from J, with 13 bases between. Germline-derived CDR1 and CDR2 are SGDLS and YYNGEE. The CDR3 is 15 residues long. The CDR3 region is CASSVGFGLTDTQYF. The DNA of the CDR3 is TGTGCCAGCAGCGTGGGGTTCGGGTTAACAGATACGCAGTATTTT.

This sequence joins TRBV29-1 and TRBJ2-2; possible D gene TRBD2, 5 bases. Trimming pared 7 bases from V and 5 bases from J, leaving 14 bases between. From germline, CDR1 is SQVTM and CDR2 ANQGSEA. The CDR3 extends over 13 amino acids. The CDR3 DNA sequence: TGCAGCGGGGAGCTTCACGGGACCGGGGAGCTGTTTTTT. This sequence encodes CSGELHGTGELFF.

This clonotype was seen only a few times. The V and J genes are TRBV7-2 and TRBJ2-3; 12 positions agree with TRBD2. Germline CDR1 reads SGHTA; CDR2 reads FQGNSA. J was trimmed by 4 bases and V by 2 bases; bases with no gene match: 1. There are 15 residues in the CDR3. The DNA of the CDR3 is TGTGCCAGCAGCTTACTAGCGGGGGGGCCAGATACGCAGTATTTT. It translates to CASSLLAGGPDTQYF.

This clonotype was counted between two and nine times. V usage is TRBV7-9 and J usage is TRBJ2-2; TRBD1 matches 7 bases. The length of the CDR3 is 18 residues. The V segment lost 6 bases and the J segment 7 bases; nucleotides outside the gene matches: 20. CDR1 SEHNR and CDR2 FQNEAQ come from the germline V gene (reference sequence). This CDR3 reads CASSSPGSPRGYGGELFF. Written as DNA, the CDR3 is TGTGCCAGCAGTTCCCCCGGGTCTCCCAGGGGGTATGGCGGGGAGCTGTTTTTT.

The rearrangement uses TRBV7-2 and TRBJ2-2; the match to TRBD1 covers 7 bases. Trimming removed 6 bases from V and 1 base from J; junction bases left unmatched: 2. The CDR3 sequence is 14 residues long. Germline CDR1 reads SGHTA; CDR2 reads FQGNSA. The chain's CDR3 is CASSWDRNTGELFF. In DNA form, the CDR3 reads TGTGCCAGCAGTTGGGACAGGAACACCGGGGAGCTGTTTTTT.

There are many counts of this clonotype. The CDR3 loop is CASSPRGARDTQYF. The CDR3 DNA is TGTGCCAGCAGCCCGCGGGGGGCGAGGGATACGCAGTATTTT. V gene TRBV7-2 combines with J gene TRBJ2-3; 8 bases match TRBD2. CDR1 SGHTA and CDR2 FQGNSA come from the germline V gene. V dropped 5 bases and J dropped 6; count of bases not matched to a gene: 7. The CDR3 is 14 amino acids.

A few counts support this clonotype. Written as DNA, the CDR3 is TGCAGTGCGGAAAAAGGAGCGGGAGGGCCTCTTGAGCAGTTCTTC. This encodes CSAEKGAGGPLEQFF. The V call is TRBV20-1, the J call TRBJ2-1; TRBD2 matches at 10 bases. CDR3 length equals 15 residues. The J segment lost 9 bases and the V segment lost 6 bases, leaving 14 bases of the junction unmatched. Looked up from germline, CDR1 is DFQATT and CDR2 is SNEGSKA (reference sequence).

This clonotype was detected ten times or more. V is TRBV20-1 and J is TRBJ2-1, with D possibly being TRBD1 (5 bases). CDR1 is DFQATT and CDR2 is SNEGSKA in the germline V gene (reference sequence). The CDR3 is 11 residues long. V was pared by 5 bases and J by 10 bases, with 12 bases between. In nucleotides, the CDR3 is TGCAGTGCTTGGGGCCGGGTAGAGCAGTTCTTC. The encoded protein is CSAWGRVEQFF.

This clonotype was observed a handful of times. The chain links TRBV20-1 to TRBJ2-2; D is unclear. CDR1 is DFQATT and CDR2 is SNEGSKA in the germline V gene (reference sequence). The CDR3 is 15 amino acids. The V gene lost 0 bases and the J gene lost 4 bases, with 12 bases spanning the gap. The CDR3 coding sequence is TGCAGTGCTAGAGATTTCCAGGTCAGCACCGGGGAGCTGTTTTTT. Its translation: CSARDFQVSTGELFF.

The chain has TRBV28 and TRBJ1-1, with D perhaps matching TRBD1 (5 bases). The CDR3 is 13 amino acids. V was trimmed by 11 bases and J by 4 bases, leaving 17 bases between them. Germline lookup yields CDR1 MDHEN and CDR2 SYDVKM. The CDR3 loop reads CAASGDGVTEAFF. CDR3 sequence (DNA): TGTGCCGCTAGCGGGGACGGAGTCACTGAAGCTTTCTTT.

This clonotype has at least ten counts. The V and J genes are TRBV29-1 and TRBJ1-1; D is unresolved. Deletions cut 4 bases from V and 2 bases from J, with 8 bases between. Germline CDR1 reads SQVTM; CDR2 reads ANQGSEA. This CDR3 has 12 amino acids. CDR3 sequence: CSVGRINTEAFF. In DNA form, the CDR3 reads TGCAGCGTTGGACGGATCAACACTGAAGCTTTCTTT.

In DNA, the CDR3 is TGTGCCAGCAGAGAACGGGGCAGGGTTTTGGCTGGGGCCAACGTCCTGACTTTC. Amino acids: CASRERGRVLAGANVLTF. The chain couples TRBV6-1 to TRBJ2-6; D assignment may be TRBD1 or TRBD2 (5 bases each). Germline-derived CDR1 and CDR2 are MNHNS and SASEGT. This CDR3 spans 18 amino acids. V shed 6 bases and J shed 2 bases, with 20 bases lying between them.

The chain uses TRBV5-1 and TRBJ1-1; perhaps TRBD1 as D (5 bases). Trimming shortened V by 1 base and J by 0 bases, and 10 bases separated the two germline ends. This CDR3 spans 15 amino acids. The germline V gene encodes CDR1 SGHRS and CDR2 YFSETQ. The CDR3 DNA is TGCGCCAGCAGCTTGCAAACAGGACTGAACACTGAAGCTTTCTTT. Residues: CASSLQTGLNTEAFF. Full variable domain (outside the CDR3, taken from reference TRBV5-1 and TRBJ1-1): KAGVTQTPRYLIKTRGQQVTLSCSPISGHRSVSWYQQTPGQGLQFLFEYFSETQRNKGNFPGRFSGRQFSNSRSEMNVSTLELGDSALYLCASSLQTGLNTEAFFGQGTRLTVV.

V gene TRBV30 combines with J gene TRBJ2-2, with 10 bases identical to TRBD1. Germline assignment: CDR1 GTSNPN and CDR2 SVGIG (reference sequence). Trimming took 3 bases from V and 6 from J; bases not matched to a gene: 7. This CDR3 is built from 15 residues. In nucleotides, the CDR3 is TGTGCCTGGAGCAGCCGGGACAGGGGCCCCGGGGAGCTGTTTTTT. Its translation: CAWSSRDRGPGELFF.

This clonotype was seen ten or more times. The rearrangement joins TRBV6-6 to TRBJ1-1; unclear D gene. Trimming took off 10 bases at V and 1 base at J, with 16 bases between the two ends. The germline CDR1 and CDR2 sequences are MNHNY and SVGAGI (reference sequence). This CDR3 region has 14 residues. CDR3 nucleotides: TGTGCCACCAAAGTAAAGGATCAGAACACTGAAGCTTTCTTT. Its protein is CATKVKDQNTEAFF.